This is a list of T cell receptor beta chains from one sample in a study of blood T cells in healthy people across ages. From the 5' RACE reads, TCRdb called clonotypes with MiXCR, one entry per CDR3 protein. The top ten hold less than 9% of the sample, which has 540,000 or so distinct CDR3 sequences, under 30% seen once. These same data were also listed under a study on T cells of mothers and their children.

The sample taken for sequencing was blood. All receptors derive from a boy younger than 18 in good health. Both conserved end residues are part of each CDR3. D genes are given only for firm matches. Size tells how often a clone was seen (once, few, many) or the class of an expanded clone, and some rows leave it out.

D gene	V gene	clone size	J gene	CDR3 DNA	CDR3 protein
-	TRBV7-2	few	TRBJ2-6	TGTGCCAGCAGCAAACAGGGATATGGGGCCAACGTCCTGACTTTC	CASSKQGYGANVLTF
-	TRBV11-2	many	TRBJ2-2	TGTGCCAGCAGCTTAACGAACACCGGGGAGCTGTTTTTT	CASSLTNTGELFF
-	TRBV9	-	TRBJ1-5	TGTGCCAGCAGCGTAGATGGGGCTGGGCAGCCCCAGCATTTT	CASSVDGAGQPQHF
-	TRBV13	few	TRBJ2-6	TGTGCCAGCAGTCTACTTCGTAGTGGGGCCAACGTCCTGACTTTC	CASSLLRSGANVLTF
-	TRBV4-1	-	TRBJ2-3	TGCGCCAGCAGCCAAGATTGGGCGGAGACAGATACGCAGTATTTT	CASSQDWAETDTQYF
TRBD2	TRBV5-5	-	TRBJ2-5	TGTGCCAGCAGCCCCACGAGTGCGGGCGGGAGGGCCTTTGAGACCCAGTACTTC	CASSPTSAGGRAFETQYF
-	TRBV20-1	few	TRBJ2-7	TGCAGTGCTAGACTAATACAGGGGAAGGACTACTACGAGCAGTACTTC	CSARLIQGKDYYEQYF
TRBD2	TRBV7-3	-	TRBJ2-3	TGTGCCAGCGAGGGCCCGGGGGGAGATACGCAGTATTTT	CASEGPGGDTQYF
-	TRBV20-1	-	TRBJ2-3	TGCAGTGCTATGTACAGGGCAGACTCATCCGGAGATACGCAGTATTTT	CSAMYRADSSGDTQYF
-	TRBV4-1	-	TRBJ1-3	TGCGCCAGCAGCCAAGGGGGGGCCCGAGGGAGAAACACCATATATTTT	CASSQGGARGRNTIYF
TRBD1	TRBV6-4	-	TRBJ1-2	TGTGCCAGCAGCTTATACCCGGGACAGCCTAACTATGGCTACACCTTC	CASSLYPGQPNYGYTF
TRBD2	TRBV10-3	once	TRBJ2-1	TGTGCCATCAGTGAGAAAAGCGGGAGGGCCGATGAGCAGTTCTTC	CAISEKSGRADEQFF
TRBD2	TRBV27	-	TRBJ2-5	TGTGTCAGCAGCCCCTGGGCCCCTAGCGGGACAAGTCGCGGGCAGTACTTC	CVSSPWAPSGTSRGQYF
TRBD2	TRBV27	-	TRBJ2-1	TGTGCCAGCAGTAAAGGAGTTAGCGGGGGGTACAATGAGCAGTTCTTC	CASSKGVSGGYNEQFF
TRBD1	TRBV28	few	TRBJ2-5	TGTGCCAGCGCTACTTCGGGTCGGGACAGATACCAAGAGACCCAGTACTTC	CASATSGRDRYQETQYF
-	TRBV4-3	few	TRBJ2-1	TGCGCCAGCAGCCAAGATCAGAGACTTTCGGGCGATGAGCAGTTCTTC	CASSQDQRLSGDEQFF
-	TRBV12-3/TRBV12-4	-	TRBJ2-3	TGTGCCAGAGTGATAGCAGATACGCAGTATTTT	CARVIADTQYF
-	TRBV7-2	-	TRBJ2-5	TGTGCCAGCAGCTTAGGTACACAGGGTCATGGGGAGACCCAGTACTTC	CASSLGTQGHGETQYF
-	TRBV2	-	TRBJ2-1	TGTGCCAGCAGTTTTCGGCTTTGGGAATTTGGCATGACCTGCGGGCAGTGCTTC	CASSFRLWEFGMTCGQCF
TRBD2	TRBV7-2	many	TRBJ2-5	TGTGCCAGCAGCCCACTAGCGGGGGGGCGATGGGAGACCCAGTACTTC	CASSPLAGGRWETQYF
TRBD2	TRBV18	few	TRBJ2-1	TGTGCCAGCTCACCCGTAGCGGGGTCTTACAATGAGCAGTTCTTC	CASSPVAGSYNEQFF
TRBD1	TRBV2	-	TRBJ2-5	TGTGCCAGCAGTGAAGGACAGGGCGGAGAGACCCAGTACTTC	CASSEGQGGETQYF
-	TRBV12-3/TRBV12-4	-	TRBJ1-6	TGTGCCAGCATCAAGGGGAGCTCCTATAATTCACCCCTCCACTTT	CASIKGSSYNSPLHF
TRBD1	TRBV7-3	-	TRBJ2-1	TGTGCCAGCAGCTTAACGGGGACAGGGCAGAATGAGCAGTTCTTC	CASSLTGTGQNEQFF
-	TRBV7-8	many	TRBJ2-7	TGTGCCAGCAGCTTAATGGCTGGGGGCTCCTACGAGCAGTACTTC	CASSLMAGGSYEQYF
TRBD1	TRBV6-1	few	TRBJ2-7	TGTGCCAGCAGTCCCCCGAGGGACAGGGGGATGGTCTACGAGCAGTACTTC	CASSPPRDRGMVYEQYF
TRBD1	TRBV20-1	few	TRBJ1-1	TGCAGTGCCTGGGGTGGGACAGGGACAGGGGGGCACACTGAAGCTTTCTTT	CSAWGGTGTGGHTEAFF
TRBD1	TRBV2	few	TRBJ1-2	TGTGCCAGCAAGGAACAGGGGATTAACTATGGCTACACCTTC	CASKEQGINYGYTF
TRBD2	TRBV5-4	-	TRBJ2-2	TGTGCCAGCAGCTTGTTGGCGGGGGGCCCTAATTTGAACACCGGGGAGCTGTTTTTT	CASSLLAGGPNLNTGELFF
TRBD2	TRBV20-1	once	TRBJ2-5	TGCAGTGCCCGGGAGGGCGGGGCTACCCAGTACTTC	CSAREGGATQYF
-	TRBV29-1	-	TRBJ2-1	TGCAGCGTTAGACTCTCGACGTGGAATGAGCAGTTCTTC	CSVRLSTWNEQFF
TRBD1	TRBV24-1	many	TRBJ2-1	TGTGCCACCAGTGACCCTACCCTGACAGGGTTCAATGAGCAGTTCTTC	CATSDPTLTGFNEQFF
-	TRBV5-1	many	TRBJ2-5	TGCGCCAGCAGCTTGGTGGCAGGGCCTCAAGAGACCCAGTACTTC	CASSLVAGPQETQYF
TRBD2	TRBV9	few	TRBJ2-4	TGTGCCAGCAGCGCCCGGACTAGCGAGTCAATTCAGTACTTC	CASSARTSESIQYF
-	TRBV25-1	-	TRBJ2-1	TGTGCCAGCAGACTTATATATGAGCAGTTCTTC	CASRLIYEQFF
-	TRBV15	few	TRBJ1-1	TGTGCCACCAGCGAATTATTATCAGGGCGCACTGAAGCTTTCTTT	CATSELLSGRTEAFF
-	TRBV5-1	many	TRBJ2-5	TGCGCCAGCAGCTTGGAGGGGGGGAGCCCCCAAGAGACCCAGTACTTC	CASSLEGGSPQETQYF
TRBD1	TRBV29-1	-	TRBJ1-1	TGCAGCGCCCGGACAGGGCAAAGGACTGAAGCTTTCTTT	CSARTGQRTEAFF
-	TRBV7-9	-	TRBJ1-2	TGTGCCAGCAGCTTAAAGCAGGGCTATGGCTACACCTTC	CASSLKQGYGYTF
-	TRBV28	-	TRBJ1-2	TGTGCCAGCCGGGAAGGAATCTATGGCTACACCTTC	CASREGIYGYTF
TRBD2	TRBV7-6	few	TRBJ2-3	TGTGCCAGCAGCCCAGGGCCGCCTAGCGGGGGAACAGATACGCAGTATTTT	CASSPGPPSGGTDTQYF
-	TRBV4-3	few	TRBJ1-1	TGCGCCTCGACCCCGGGGAGACAGGACACTGAAGCTTTCTTT	CASTPGRQDTEAFF
-	TRBV20-1	few	TRBJ2-1	TGCAGTGCTAGAGATTTGGCTTCGGGCTATGAGCAGTTCTTC	CSARDLASGYEQFF
-	TRBV12-3/TRBV12-4	few	TRBJ2-4	TGTGCCAGCAGCCACCCGTCCTTGGGCATTCAGTACTTC	CASSHPSLGIQYF
TRBD2	TRBV5-1	few	TRBJ2-1	TGCGCCAGCAGCTTGGTCCCGACTAGCGGGATAGGGAATGAGCAGTTCTTC	CASSLVPTSGIGNEQFF
TRBD2	TRBV7-2	few	TRBJ2-1	TGTGCCAGCAGCTTAGCGGCTAGCGGGAGTCATGAGCAGTTCTTC	CASSLAASGSHEQFF
TRBD2	TRBV6-2/TRBV6-3	few	TRBJ2-1	TGTGCCAGCAGCCCACGGACTAGCGGGGGAAATGAGCAGTTCTTC	CASSPRTSGGNEQFF
-	TRBV4-1	-	TRBJ2-7	TGCGCCAGCAGCCAACGTCCAAGCGTGGCCTACGAGCAGTACTTC	CASSQRPSVAYEQYF
TRBD1	TRBV20-1	-	TRBJ1-5	TGCAGTACTAGAGATGACAGGGGTGGCAATCAGCCCCAGCATTTT	CSTRDDRGGNQPQHF
-	TRBV28	few	TRBJ2-4	TGTGCCAGCAAATCCGTTGGGACATTGGGGGACATTCAGTACTTC	CASKSVGTLGDIQYF
-	TRBV6-5	many	TRBJ2-2	TGTGCCAGCAGTTACCGACAGAACACCGGGGAGCTGTTTTTT	CASSYRQNTGELFF
TRBD1	TRBV28	few	TRBJ2-7	TGTGCCAGCAGCCCCGACAGGGGCGCTTCCTACGAGCAGTACTTC	CASSPDRGASYEQYF
TRBD1	TRBV18	once	TRBJ2-3	TGTGCCAGCTCACTACAGGGGGCGGCTGATACGCAGTATTTT	CASSLQGAADTQYF
-	TRBV27	-	TRBJ2-1	TGTGCCAGCAGTTTAGGGGTTGAGTATGAGCAGTTCTTC	CASSLGVEYEQFF
-	TRBV6-2/TRBV6-3	few	TRBJ2-5	TGTGCCAGCAGCCTCCAGAACCAAGAGACCCAGTACTTC	CASSLQNQETQYF
TRBD2	TRBV2	few	TRBJ2-5	TGTGCCAGCAGTGAAGGACTAGCGGGTCTTTCTTTCCAAGAGACCCAGTACTTC	CASSEGLAGLSFQETQYF
-	TRBV6-5	-	TRBJ1-4	TGTGCCAGCAGAGAACAGGGAACTAATGAAAAACTGTTTTTT	CASREQGTNEKLFF
TRBD2	TRBV2	-	TRBJ2-1	TGTGCCAGCAGTGCCGGTAGCGGGGGCATAGATGAGCAGTTCTTC	CASSAGSGGIDEQFF
-	TRBV12-5	few	TRBJ2-1	TGTGCTAGTCCCCGAGGCCAGTACAATGAGCAGTTCTTC	CASPRGQYNEQFF